The T cell receptor beta chain described here comes from a study of T cell repertoires in aging, cancer and after chemotherapy (dated 2019 in TCRdb). Background for the entire study: The donors fell into six age groups ranging from 30 or younger to 70 or older, and each group had at least three individuals. Healthy donor control TCR repertoires were recorded over several months to years and showed clear clonal overlap across re-sampling. Several million TCR reads were contained in the full dataset. To look at immunoaging and at how T cells reconstitute after chemotherapy, the study profiled TCR beta repertoires in peripheral blood from both healthy donors and cancer patients. The cohort comprised about 220 cancer patients, roughly 94 with hematological and around 130 with solid cancers, plus 95 healthy donors as a reference group.

The CDR3 sequence holds 13 residues, the cysteine and phenylalanine included. The retained sequence is limited to the CDR3, 39 bases, with the frame set at the first base. The germline V gene encodes CDR1 LNHDA and CDR2 SQIVND (reference sequence). Study-wide conclusions, independent of this receptor: It was noted by the authors that conclusions about immunological memory after chemotherapy cannot be drawn from the repertoire data. Compared with age-matched healthy donors, untreated patients with either hematological or solid cancers had significantly lower TCR diversity in the blood along with higher clonality. In both cancer cohorts, the median generation probability rose over the chemotherapy interval, which suggests that the repertoire was reconstituted through rebound thymic output. Declining TCR diversity with age in healthy donors was mainly explained by loss of richness; in cancer patients, loss of evenness also contributed.

Only a few counts were recorded for this clonotype. No cognate antigen has been identified for it. The germline gene is not matched at one end of the junction; a read error may be the cause. Using a mixed TRB-A/B primer pool, multiplex touch-down PCR amplified rearranged TRB sequences covering the V, D and J segments. Illumina adapters and sample indices were attached to the amplicons in two consecutive PCR reactions using Phusion HS II polymerase. The amplicons were purified from gel with the NucleoSpin Gel and PCR Clean-up kit and then assessed with Qubit and an Agilent 2100 Bioanalyzer. Sequencing of libraries was carried out on an Illumina MiSeq in 600-cycle, single-indexed, paired-end runs. Regarding the original processing steps: MiXCR versions 2.12 and 3.0.5 were used to process the TRB sequences. A clone was defined as each unique CDR3 nucleotide sequence, and only productive sequences supported by at least two reads were kept. Repertoire metrics included Shannon diversity, evenness, clonality (one minus evenness), and alpha-parameterized diversity profiles from alpha 0 to 5. The IGoR algorithm was used to calculate generation probabilities of clones in the paired pre- and post-chemotherapy samples. TCRdb's own reprocessing of the public reads used fastp at Q25 and MiXCR and kept productive beta chains. Rows matching on CDR3 protein sequence are summarized as one entry with the most common DNA and genes. V and J calls and clone size were set by TCRdb, not the authors. The sample records almost 8,500 distinct CDR3 sequences, less than 40% of which are singletons. Less than 4.5% of the sample rests with the top ten.

Instead of sorted cells or RNA, genomic DNA extracted from peripheral blood served as the source for amplifying TCR beta rearrangements. This receptor was identified in a human donor in good health. This receptor chain uses TRBV19 and TRBJ1-2, and the D gene may be TRBD1, 6 bases matching. What was sequenced was blood. The sequenced DNA: TGTGCCAGTAGTGTAGACAGGAACTATGGCTACACCTTC. Its protein product is CASSVDRNYGYTF.